This record concerns one T cell receptor beta chain sequence. Its antigen remains unknown. The data belong to a study of T cell responses to AZD1222 COVID-19 vaccine. Findings and caveats of the study: After the peak T cell response, and only then, were repertoires sampled. Seropositive status at baseline applied to only six AZD1222 recipients.

Profiled with immunoSEQ multiplex PCR; TCRdb holds only in-frame clones, not every one. The sample gives fewer than 80,000 clones, 88% of which show up once; about a tenth is in the top ten. This sequence originates from an adult who received the MenACWY meningococcal vaccine as a control. The source was peripheral blood, collected 28 days after the second dose of the MenACWY control vaccine.

CDR3 sequence reads: CASSLIPTGNYGYTF. The DNA of the CDR3 is TGCGCCAGCAGTCTCATCCCGACAGGTAACTATGGCTACACCTTC. The rearrangement uses TRBV23-1 and TRBJ1-2; weak D call: TRBD1 (6 bases). TRBV23-1 is sorted into the ORF group, with uncertain function. The CDR3 length is 15 residues. Trimming removed 4 bases from V and 1 base from J, with 13 bases in between.